This is a list of T cell receptor beta chains from one sample in a study of neurological immune-mediated disorders. MiXCR was run by TCRdb on the 5' RACE reads, yielding one entry per CDR3 protein. The sample shows 15,000 to 20,000 distinct CDR3 sequences, about 14% of them seen only once. Material for sequencing was CD4+ T cells from blood. The receptors derive from a woman aged 55 to 70 with HTLV-1-associated myelopathy (HAM/TSP). Each CDR3 is given with its conserved first and last residue. The D gene is left open where the match is weak. The size field is filled for only some rows; it gives once, few, many or a size class.

>TRBD2|TRBV27|-|TRBJ2-1
TGTGCCAGCAGCCCGAGACTATCGGGAGGGTTAAGCTCCTACAATGAGCAGTTCTTT
CASSPRLSGGLSSYNEQFF
>TRBD2|TRBV7-9|many|TRBJ2-7
TGTGCCAGCAGCACTACTAGCGCGGGATCGTACGAGCAGTACTTC
CASSTTSAGSYEQYF
>-|TRBV12-3/TRBV12-4|medium-sized|TRBJ2-7
TGTGCCAGCCGGAAGGGTTTCTCCTACGAGCAGTACTTC
CASRKGFSYEQYF
>TRBD1|TRBV7-9|-|TRBJ2-6
TGTGCCAGCAGCTTCCGGGACAGGTCTGATGGTGGGGCCAACGTCCTGACTTTC
CASSFRDRSDGGANVLTF
>TRBD1|TRBV27|once|TRBJ1-5
TGTGCCAGTTCCCCGTCCGGGACAGGGTTTTCCAATCAGCCCCAGCATTTT
CASSPSGTGFSNQPQHF
>TRBD1|TRBV6-5|many|TRBJ2-1
TGTGCCAGCAGCCCCGGGACAGGGTACTACAATGAGCAGTTCTTC
CASSPGTGYYNEQFF
>-|TRBV7-2|medium-sized|TRBJ1-2
TGTGCCAGCAGCTTGGACATCAACTATGGCTACACCTTC
CASSLDINYGYTF
>-|TRBV10-2|few|TRBJ2-7
TGCGCCACTTCAGGGACATGGAGCTCCTACGAGCAGTACTTC
CATSGTWSSYEQYF
>-|TRBV2|many|TRBJ1-1
TGTGCCAGCAGAAAGCAGATGAACACTGAAGCTTTCTTT
CASRKQMNTEAFF
>-|TRBV5-1|medium-sized|TRBJ2-1
TGCGCCAGCAGCCCGGGGGACCCATCGCCCCGTGAGCAGTTCTTC
CASSPGDPSPREQFF
>TRBD2|TRBV5-1|many|TRBJ2-2
TGCGCCAGCAGCTTGGATCTAGCGGGCACCGGGGAGCTGTTTTTT
CASSLDLAGTGELFF
>-|TRBV4-2|many|TRBJ2-1
TGTGCCAGCAGCCAAGATATTAGGGGTCTCGGCGCCTACAATGAGCAGTTCTTC
CASSQDIRGLGAYNEQFF
>-|TRBV7-2|many|TRBJ1-4
TGTGCCAGCAGCTCCCGGTTGGAGTCTAATGAAAAACTGTTTTTT
CASSSRLESNEKLFF
>-|TRBV29-1|many|TRBJ1-1
TGCAGCGTGAGTCCGACAGGCCCGAAGGTGTCAGCTTTCTTT
CSVSPTGPKVSAFF
>TRBD1|TRBV6-2/TRBV6-3|many|TRBJ2-3
TGTGCCAGCAGCAAGACAGGGATTAGCACAGATACGCAGTATTTT
CASSKTGISTDTQYF
>-|TRBV7-2|many|TRBJ2-7
TGTGCCAGCAGCCTATTTACTTCGGGTGCCTACGAGCAGTACTTC
CASSLFTSGAYEQYF
>TRBD2|TRBV3-1|many|TRBJ2-1
TGTGCCAGCAGCCGCATAGCGGGGGGCTCGTGCTTCTTC
CASSRIAGGSCFF
>TRBD1|TRBV20-1|many|TRBJ1-5
TGCAGTGCTGGTGACGGACAGGAGCAGCCCCAGCATTTT
CSAGDGQEQPQHF
>-|TRBV11-3|many|TRBJ2-6
TGTGCCAGCAGCTTAGATCGAAGGGGAGGAGTGCGTGGGGCCAACGTCCTGACTTTC
CASSLDRRGGVRGANVLTF
>-|TRBV20-1|many|TRBJ2-7
TGCAGTGCTAGAGCTCAGGGTCTCGACGAGCAGTACTTC
CSARAQGLDEQYF
>-|TRBV27|many|TRBJ1-1
TGTGCCAGCAGTTTAAACAGGGTCGGGACTGAAGCTTTCTTT
CASSLNRVGTEAFF
>TRBD1|TRBV19|few|TRBJ2-3
TGTGCCAGCCGGGACAGGACCGCAGATACGCAGTATTTT
CASRDRTADTQYF
>-|TRBV5-1|many|TRBJ2-5
TGCGCCAGCAGGCCTCAGGGGGGATGGCGAGAGACCCAGTACTTC
CASRPQGGWRETQYF
>TRBD1|TRBV2|medium-sized|TRBJ2-6
TGTGCCAGCAGGACAGGGCTAGGTGGGGCCAACGTCCTGACTTTC
CASRTGLGGANVLTF
>-|TRBV20-1|many|TRBJ2-7
TGCAGTGCTCTATCGGTGGGAGTCCTCGAGCAGTACTTC
CSALSVGVLEQYF
>-|TRBV7-2|medium-sized|TRBJ2-1
TGTGCCAGCAGCCCGGGGGTAGGCTACAATGAGCAGTTCTTC
CASSPGVGYNEQFF
>TRBD2|TRBV5-1|many|TRBJ2-1
TGCGCCAGCAGCTTATCCGGGACTAGCGGGGGGGCCCGATACAATGAGCAGTTCTTC
CASSLSGTSGGARYNEQFF
>-|TRBV5-1|many|TRBJ2-5
TGCGCCAGCAGCTTCCAGGGGATGGGAGAGACCCAGTACTTC
CASSFQGMGETQYF